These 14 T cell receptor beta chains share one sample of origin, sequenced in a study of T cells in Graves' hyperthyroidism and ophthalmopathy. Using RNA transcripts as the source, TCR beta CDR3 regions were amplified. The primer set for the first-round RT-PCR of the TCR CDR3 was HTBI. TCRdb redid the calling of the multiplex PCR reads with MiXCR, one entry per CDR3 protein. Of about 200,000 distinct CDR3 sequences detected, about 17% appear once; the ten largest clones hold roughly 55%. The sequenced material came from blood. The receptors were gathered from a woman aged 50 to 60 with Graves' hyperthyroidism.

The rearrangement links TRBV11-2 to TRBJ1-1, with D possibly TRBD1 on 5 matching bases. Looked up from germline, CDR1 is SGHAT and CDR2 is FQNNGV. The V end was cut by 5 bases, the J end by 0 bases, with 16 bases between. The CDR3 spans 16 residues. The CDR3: CASSGDGTGMNTEAFF. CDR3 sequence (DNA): TGTGCCAGCAGCGGCGACGGGACCGGCATGAACACTGAAGCTTTCTTT.

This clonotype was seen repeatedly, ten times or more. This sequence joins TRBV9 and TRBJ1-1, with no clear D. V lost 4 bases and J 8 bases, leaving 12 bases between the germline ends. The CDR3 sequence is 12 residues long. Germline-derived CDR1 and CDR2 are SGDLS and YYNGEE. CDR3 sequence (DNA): TGTGCCAGCAGCCCGCATAGAGGGGAAGCTTTCTTT. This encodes CASSPHRGEAFF.

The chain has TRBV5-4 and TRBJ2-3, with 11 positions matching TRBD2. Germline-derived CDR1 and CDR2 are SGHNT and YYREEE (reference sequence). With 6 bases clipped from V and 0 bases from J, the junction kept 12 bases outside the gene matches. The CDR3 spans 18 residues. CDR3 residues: CASTIAGGPISSTDTQYF. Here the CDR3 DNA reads TGTGCCAGCACTATAGCGGGAGGGCCTATTAGTAGCACAGATACGCAGTATTTT.

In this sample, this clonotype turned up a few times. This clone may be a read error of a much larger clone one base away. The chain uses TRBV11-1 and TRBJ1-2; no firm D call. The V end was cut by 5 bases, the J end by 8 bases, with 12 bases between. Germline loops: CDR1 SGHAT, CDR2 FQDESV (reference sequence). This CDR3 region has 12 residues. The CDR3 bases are TGTGCCAGCAGCGCCCCGTTGCGGGGCTACACCTTC. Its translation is CASSAPLRGYTF.

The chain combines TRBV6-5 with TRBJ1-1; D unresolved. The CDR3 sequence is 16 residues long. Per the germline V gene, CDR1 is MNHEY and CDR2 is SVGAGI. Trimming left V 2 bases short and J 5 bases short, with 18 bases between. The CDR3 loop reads CASSYAYTSGKTEAFF. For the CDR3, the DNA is TGTGCCAGCAGTTACGCTTACACCTCGGGAAAAACTGAAGCTTTCTTT.

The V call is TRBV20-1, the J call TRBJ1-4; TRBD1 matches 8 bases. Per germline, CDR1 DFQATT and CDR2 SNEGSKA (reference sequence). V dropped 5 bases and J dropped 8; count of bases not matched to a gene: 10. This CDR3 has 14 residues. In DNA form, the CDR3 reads TGCAGTGCTGTTAGTGACAGGGGAGGAGAAAAACTGTTTTTT. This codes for CSAVSDRGGEKLFF.

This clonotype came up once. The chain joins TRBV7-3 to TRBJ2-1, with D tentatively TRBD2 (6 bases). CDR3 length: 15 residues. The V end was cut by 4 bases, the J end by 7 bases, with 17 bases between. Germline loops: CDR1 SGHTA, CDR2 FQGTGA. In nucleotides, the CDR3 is TGTGCCAGCAGCTGGGGGGAGCTGTTGAATAATGAGCAGTTCTTC. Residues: CASSWGELLNNEQFF.

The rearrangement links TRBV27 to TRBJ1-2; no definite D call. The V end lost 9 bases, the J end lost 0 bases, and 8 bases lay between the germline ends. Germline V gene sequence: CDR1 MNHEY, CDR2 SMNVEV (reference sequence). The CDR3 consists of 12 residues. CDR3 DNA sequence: TGTGCCAGTGCCGGGACTAACTATGGCTACACCTTC. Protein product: CASAGTNYGYTF.

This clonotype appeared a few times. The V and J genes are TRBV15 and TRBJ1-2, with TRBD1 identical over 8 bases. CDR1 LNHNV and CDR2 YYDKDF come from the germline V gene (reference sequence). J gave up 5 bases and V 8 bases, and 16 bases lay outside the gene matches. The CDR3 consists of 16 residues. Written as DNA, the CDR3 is TGTGCCACCTCACAGGGGGGCGGAATAATAGGGTATGGCTACACCTTC. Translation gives CATSQGGGIIGYGYTF.

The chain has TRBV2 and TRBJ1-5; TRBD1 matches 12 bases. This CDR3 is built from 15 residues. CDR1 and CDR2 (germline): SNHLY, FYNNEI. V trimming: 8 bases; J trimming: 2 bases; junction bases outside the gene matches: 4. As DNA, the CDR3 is TGTGCCAGCGTGGGGACAGGGGGCGGCAATCAGCCCCAGCATTTT. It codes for CASVGTGGGNQPQHF.

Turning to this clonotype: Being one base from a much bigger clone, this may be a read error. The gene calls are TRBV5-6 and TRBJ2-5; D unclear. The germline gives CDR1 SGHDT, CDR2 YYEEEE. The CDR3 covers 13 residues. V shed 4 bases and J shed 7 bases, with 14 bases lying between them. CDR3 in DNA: TGTGCCAGCAGCCGTCCAGAACGTGGGACCCAGTACTTC. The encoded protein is CASSRPERGTQYF.

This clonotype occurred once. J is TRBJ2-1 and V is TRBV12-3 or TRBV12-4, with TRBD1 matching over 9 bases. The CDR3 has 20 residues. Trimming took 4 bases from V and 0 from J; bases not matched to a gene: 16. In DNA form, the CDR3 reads TGTGCCAGCAGTTCCGGGGTGGGACAGGGCCCCATGAGCTCCTACAATGAGCAGTTCTTC. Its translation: CASSSGVGQGPMSSYNEQFF.

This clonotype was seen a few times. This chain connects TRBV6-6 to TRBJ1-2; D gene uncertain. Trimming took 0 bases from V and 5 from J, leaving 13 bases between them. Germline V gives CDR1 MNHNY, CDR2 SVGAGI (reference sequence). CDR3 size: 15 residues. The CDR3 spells CASSYSTGGSYGYTF. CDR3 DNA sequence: TGTGCCAGCAGTTACTCGACGGGCGGGAGTTATGGCTACACCTTC.

The CDR3 sequence is CSAVPPRLYDIQYF. In DNA form, the CDR3 reads TGCAGTGCTGTTCCACCCCGTTTATACGACATTCAGTACTTC. The chain links TRBV20-1 to TRBJ2-4; D gene unclear. This CDR3 has 14 residues. V lost 5 bases to trimming and J lost 8 bases, with 19 bases between them. The germline V gene has CDR1 DFQATT and CDR2 SNEGSKA (reference sequence).